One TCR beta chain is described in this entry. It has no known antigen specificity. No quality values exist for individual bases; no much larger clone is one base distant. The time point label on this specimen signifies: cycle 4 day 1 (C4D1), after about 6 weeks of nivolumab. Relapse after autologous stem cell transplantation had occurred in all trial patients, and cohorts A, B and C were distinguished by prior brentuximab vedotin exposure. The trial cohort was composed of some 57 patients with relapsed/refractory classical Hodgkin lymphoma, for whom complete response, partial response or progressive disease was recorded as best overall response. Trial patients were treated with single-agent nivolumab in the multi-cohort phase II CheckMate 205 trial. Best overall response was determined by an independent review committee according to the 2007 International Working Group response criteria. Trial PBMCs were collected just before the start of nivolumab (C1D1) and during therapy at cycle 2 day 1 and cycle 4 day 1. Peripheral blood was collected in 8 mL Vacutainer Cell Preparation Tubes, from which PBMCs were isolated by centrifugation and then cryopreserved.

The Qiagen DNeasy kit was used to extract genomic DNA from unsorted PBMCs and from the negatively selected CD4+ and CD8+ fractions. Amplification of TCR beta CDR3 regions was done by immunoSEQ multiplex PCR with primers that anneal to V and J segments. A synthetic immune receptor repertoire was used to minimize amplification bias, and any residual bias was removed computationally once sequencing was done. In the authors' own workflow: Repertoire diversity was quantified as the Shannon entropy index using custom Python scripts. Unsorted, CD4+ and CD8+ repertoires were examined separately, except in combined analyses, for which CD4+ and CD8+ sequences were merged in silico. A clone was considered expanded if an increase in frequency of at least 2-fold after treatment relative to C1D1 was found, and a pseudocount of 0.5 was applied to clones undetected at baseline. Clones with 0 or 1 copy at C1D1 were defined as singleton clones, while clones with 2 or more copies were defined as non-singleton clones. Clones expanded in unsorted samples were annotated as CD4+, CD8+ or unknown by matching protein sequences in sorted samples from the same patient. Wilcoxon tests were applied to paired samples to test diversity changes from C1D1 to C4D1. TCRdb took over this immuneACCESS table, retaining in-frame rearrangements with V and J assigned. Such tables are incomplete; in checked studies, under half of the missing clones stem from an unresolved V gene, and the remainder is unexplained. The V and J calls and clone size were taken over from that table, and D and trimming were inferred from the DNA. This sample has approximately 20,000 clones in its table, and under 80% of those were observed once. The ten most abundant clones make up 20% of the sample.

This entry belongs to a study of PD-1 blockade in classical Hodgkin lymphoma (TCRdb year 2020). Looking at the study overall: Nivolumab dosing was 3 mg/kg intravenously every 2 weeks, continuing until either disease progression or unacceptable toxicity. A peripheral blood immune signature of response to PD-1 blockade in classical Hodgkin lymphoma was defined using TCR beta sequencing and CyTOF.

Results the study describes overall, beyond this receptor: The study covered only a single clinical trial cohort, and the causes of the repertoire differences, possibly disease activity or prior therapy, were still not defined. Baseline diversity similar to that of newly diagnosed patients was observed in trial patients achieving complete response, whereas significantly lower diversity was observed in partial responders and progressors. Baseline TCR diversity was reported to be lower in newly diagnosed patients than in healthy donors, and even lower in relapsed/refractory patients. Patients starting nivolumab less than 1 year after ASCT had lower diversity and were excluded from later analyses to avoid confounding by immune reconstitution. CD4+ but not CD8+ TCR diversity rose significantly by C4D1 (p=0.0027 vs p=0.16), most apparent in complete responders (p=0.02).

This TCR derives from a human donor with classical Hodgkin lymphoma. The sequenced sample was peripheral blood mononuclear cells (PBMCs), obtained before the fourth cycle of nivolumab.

The DNA sequence is TGCGCCAGCAGCCAAGGTCTTGGACTAGCTTACCCCGGGGAGCTGTTTTTT. Translation gives CASSQGLGLAYPGELFF. The V gene is TRBV4-1 and the J gene is TRBJ2-2; a stretch of 8 junction bases matches TRBD2. The CDR3 numbers 17 residues from cysteine through phenylalanine. Only the CDR3 DNA stays, 51 bases, in frame from base 1. V lost 1 base and J lost 6 bases, and the count of bases not matched to a germline gene is 10. Taken from the germline V gene, the CDR1 and CDR2 loops are MGHRA and YSYEKL.